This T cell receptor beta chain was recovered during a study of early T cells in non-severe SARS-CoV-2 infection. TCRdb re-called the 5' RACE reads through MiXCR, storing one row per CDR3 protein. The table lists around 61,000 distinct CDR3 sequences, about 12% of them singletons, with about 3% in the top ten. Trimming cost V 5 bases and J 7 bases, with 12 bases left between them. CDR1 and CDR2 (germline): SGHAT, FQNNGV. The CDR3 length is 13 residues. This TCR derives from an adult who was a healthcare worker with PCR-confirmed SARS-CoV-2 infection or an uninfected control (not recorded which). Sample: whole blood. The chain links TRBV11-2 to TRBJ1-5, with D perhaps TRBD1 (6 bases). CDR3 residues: CASSRGGPQPQHF. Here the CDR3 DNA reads TGTGCCAGCAGCCGCGGGGGGCCCCAGCCCCAGCATTTT.